Sequencing of this TCR beta chain was carried out in a study of cytomegalovirus exposure and HLA in healthy donors. Germline V CDR1 and CDR2: SNHLY, FYNNEI. Trimming took off 6 bases at V and 0 bases at J, with 6 bases between the two ends. The CDR3 extends over 12 amino acids. PCR was performed using 60 Vbeta and 13 Jbeta primers. Assay used: immunoSEQ multiplex PCR; TCRdb lists only in-frame clones, some missing. The profile shows approximately 65,000 clones, 65% to 80% of them singletons. This clone came up once. The chain employs TRBV2 and TRBJ2-7; TRBD1 might be the D (5 bases). The receptor comes from a man aged 35 to 55 in good health and CMV-seropositive. The sample consisted of PBMCs. CDR3 sequence reads: CASRQDSYEQYF. The CDR3, as DNA: TGTGCCAGCAGACAGGACTCCTACGAGCAGTACTTC.